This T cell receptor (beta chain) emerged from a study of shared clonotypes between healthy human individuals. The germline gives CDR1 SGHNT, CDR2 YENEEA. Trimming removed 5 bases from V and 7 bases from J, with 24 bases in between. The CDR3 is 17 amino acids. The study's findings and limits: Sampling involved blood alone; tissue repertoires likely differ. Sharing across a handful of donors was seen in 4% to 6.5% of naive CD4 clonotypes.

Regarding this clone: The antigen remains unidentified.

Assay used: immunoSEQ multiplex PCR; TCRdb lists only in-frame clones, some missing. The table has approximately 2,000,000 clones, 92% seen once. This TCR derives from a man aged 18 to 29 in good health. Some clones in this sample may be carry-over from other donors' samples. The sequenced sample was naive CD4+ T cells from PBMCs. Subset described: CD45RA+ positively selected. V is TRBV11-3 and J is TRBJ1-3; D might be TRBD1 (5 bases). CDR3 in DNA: TGTGCCAGCAGCCAAGGACTCCCCAGGGCCCTGGGGAACACCATATATTTT. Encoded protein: CASSQGLPRALGNTIYF.